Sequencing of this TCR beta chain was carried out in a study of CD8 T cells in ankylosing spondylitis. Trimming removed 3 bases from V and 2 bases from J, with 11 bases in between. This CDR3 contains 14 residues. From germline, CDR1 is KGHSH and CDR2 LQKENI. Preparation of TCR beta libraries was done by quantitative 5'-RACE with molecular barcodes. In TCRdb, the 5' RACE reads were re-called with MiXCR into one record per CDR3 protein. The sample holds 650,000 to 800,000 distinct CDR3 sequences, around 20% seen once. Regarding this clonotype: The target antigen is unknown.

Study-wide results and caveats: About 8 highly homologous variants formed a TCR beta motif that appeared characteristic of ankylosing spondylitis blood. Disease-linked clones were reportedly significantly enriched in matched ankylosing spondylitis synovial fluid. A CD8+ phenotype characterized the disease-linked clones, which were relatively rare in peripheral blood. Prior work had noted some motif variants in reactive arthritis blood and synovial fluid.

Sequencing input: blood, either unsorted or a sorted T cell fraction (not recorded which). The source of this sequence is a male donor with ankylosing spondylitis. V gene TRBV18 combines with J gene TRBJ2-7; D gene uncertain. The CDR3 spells CASSPGGSPYEQYF. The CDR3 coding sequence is TGTGCCAGCTCACCTGGCGGCAGCCCCTACGAGCAGTACTTC.